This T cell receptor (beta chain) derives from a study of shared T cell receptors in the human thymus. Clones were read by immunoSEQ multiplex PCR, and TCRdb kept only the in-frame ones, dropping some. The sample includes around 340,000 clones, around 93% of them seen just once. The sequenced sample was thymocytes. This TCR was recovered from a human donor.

The CDR3 DNA reads TGTGCCAGCAGCTTAGTAACTAGCGGGAGGCCCGGGGAGCTGTTTTTT. It translates to CASSLVTSGRPGELFF. J is TRBJ2-2 and V is TRBV7-2; 12 bases match TRBD2. V dropped 1 base and J dropped 6; count of bases not matched to a gene: 3. Per germline, CDR1 SGHTA and CDR2 FQGNSA. The CDR3 is made up of 16 amino acids.